The text below deals with one T cell receptor (beta chain). Sequenced by immunoSEQ multiplex PCR; TCRdb stores in-frame clones only, minus some. Among about 90,000 clones listed, roughly 90% were seen once. Recruited during active infection, patients (from Seattle) were subsequently followed longitudinally. This sample was included in a study of blood T cell repertoires in COVID-19. Study details: Samples representing acute and convalescent COVID-19 were sourced from the United States, Italy and Spain. The analysed material was cDNA or gDNA that came from T cells, B-cell-depleted T cells, or PBMCs.

The ends lost 0 bases at V and 4 bases at J; junction bases unmatched: 4. Germline V gives CDR1 MGHRA, CDR2 YSYEKL. The length of the CDR3 is 15 residues. This receptor was taken from a man aged 45-65 years with COVID-19, enrolled during active disease. Material for sequencing was peripheral blood. This chain uses TRBV4-1 with TRBJ2-3; 7 bases map to TRBD1. The CDR3 DNA is TGCGCCAGCAGCCAAGATCCAGGGGGTTCAGATACGCAGTATTTT. It encodes CASSQDPGGSDTQYF.